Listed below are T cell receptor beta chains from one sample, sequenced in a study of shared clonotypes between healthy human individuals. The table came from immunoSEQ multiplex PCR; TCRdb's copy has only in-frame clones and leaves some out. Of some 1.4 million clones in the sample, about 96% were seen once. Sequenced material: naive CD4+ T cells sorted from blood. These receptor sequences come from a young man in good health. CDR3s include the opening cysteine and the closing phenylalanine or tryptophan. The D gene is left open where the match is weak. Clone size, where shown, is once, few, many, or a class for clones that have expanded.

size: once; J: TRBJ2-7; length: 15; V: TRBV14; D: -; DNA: TGTGCCAGCAGTCTACAGAGGGGATCGTTCTACGAGCAGTACTTC; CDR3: CASSLQRGSFYEQYF
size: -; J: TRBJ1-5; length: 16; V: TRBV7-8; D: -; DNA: TGTGCCAGCAGCTTCGAGGACCCTATCACGGGGCAGCCCCAGCATTTT; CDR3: CASSFEDPITGQPQHF
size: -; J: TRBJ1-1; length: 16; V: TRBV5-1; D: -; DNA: TGCGCCAGCAGCTTGGTTCCGGGACACCAGAACACTGAAGCTTTCTTT; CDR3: CASSLVPGHQNTEAFF
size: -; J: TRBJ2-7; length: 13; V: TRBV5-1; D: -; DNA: TGCGCCAGCAGCTTGAGATGGGCCTACGAGCAGTACTTC; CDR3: CASSLRWAYEQYF
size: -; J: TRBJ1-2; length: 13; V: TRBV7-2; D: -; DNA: TGTGCCAGCAGCTTAGAACAAGACTATGGCTACACCTTC; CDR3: CASSLEQDYGYTF
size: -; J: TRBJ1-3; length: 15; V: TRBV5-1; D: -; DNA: TGCGCCAGCAGCTTCGGGGCGTTCTCTGGAAACACCATATATTTT; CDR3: CASSFGAFSGNTIYF
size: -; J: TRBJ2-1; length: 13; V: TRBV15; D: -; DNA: TGTGCCACCAGCAGAGATAGGGACATGGGTCCGTTCTTC; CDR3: CATSRDRDMGPFF
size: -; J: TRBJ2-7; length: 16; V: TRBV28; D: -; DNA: TGTGCCAGCATCGAAGACTCCCCAGGGTATATCTACGAGCAGTACTTC; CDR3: CASIEDSPGYIYEQYF
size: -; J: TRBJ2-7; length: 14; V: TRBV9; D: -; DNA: TGTGCCAGCAATGCGAGACTAGACTCCTACGAGCAGTACTTC; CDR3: CASNARLDSYEQYF
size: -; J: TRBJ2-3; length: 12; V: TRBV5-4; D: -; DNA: TGTGCCAGCGGAGCTACCGCAGATACGCAGTATTTT; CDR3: CASGATADTQYF
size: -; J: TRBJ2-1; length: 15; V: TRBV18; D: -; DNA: TGTGCCAGCTCACCTTTTCGAAAGCCTCTCAATGAGCAGTTCTTC; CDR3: CASSPFRKPLNEQFF
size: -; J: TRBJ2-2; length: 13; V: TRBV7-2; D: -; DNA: TGTGCCAGCAGCTTAGGAAGCACCGGGGAGCTGTTTTTT; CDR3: CASSLGSTGELFF
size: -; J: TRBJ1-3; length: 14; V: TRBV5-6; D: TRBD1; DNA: TGTGCCAGCAGCTCGGGACAGGGGGGAAACACCATATATTTT; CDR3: CASSSGQGGNTIYF
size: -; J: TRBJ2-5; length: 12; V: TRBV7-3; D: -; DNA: TGTGCCAGCAGCCCTAACCGGGAGACCCAGTACTTC; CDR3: CASSPNRETQYF
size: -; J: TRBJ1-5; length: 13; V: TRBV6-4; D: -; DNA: TGTGCCAGCAGTGTTAGGGTCGGTCAGCCCCAGCATTTT; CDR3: CASSVRVGQPQHF
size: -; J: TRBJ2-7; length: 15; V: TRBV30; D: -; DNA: TGTGCCTGGAGTGCGGGGGCGGGGATGGCCTACGAGCAGTACTTC; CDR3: CAWSAGAGMAYEQYF
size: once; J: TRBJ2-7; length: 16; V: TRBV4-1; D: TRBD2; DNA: TGCGCCAGCAGCTACCAGACTAGCGGGAGGACCTACGAGCAGTACTTC; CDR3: CASSYQTSGRTYEQYF
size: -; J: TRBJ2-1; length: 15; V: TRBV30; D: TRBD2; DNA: TGTGCCTGGAGTGTTGGACTAGCGCCCTACAATGAGCAGTTCTTC; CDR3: CAWSVGLAPYNEQFF
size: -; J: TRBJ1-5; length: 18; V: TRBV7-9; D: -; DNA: TGTGCCAGCAGCTTAGCCCCGGGGGGAGTAGGGGATCCTCAGCCCCAGCATTTT; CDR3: CASSLAPGGVGDPQPQHF
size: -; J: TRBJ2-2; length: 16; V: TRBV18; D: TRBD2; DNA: TGTGCCAGCTCATCCCTAGGACTAGCGGGCCCCGGGGAGCTGTTTTTT; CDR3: CASSSLGLAGPGELFF
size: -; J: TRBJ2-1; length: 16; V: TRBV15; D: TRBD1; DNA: TGTGCCACCAGCAGAACCGGGACAGGGATCTACAATGAGCAGTTCTTC; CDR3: CATSRTGTGIYNEQFF
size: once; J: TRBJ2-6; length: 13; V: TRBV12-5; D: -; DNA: TGTGCTACGCGCCAGACGGGTTTCCACGTCCTGACTTTC; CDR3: CATRQTGFHVLTF
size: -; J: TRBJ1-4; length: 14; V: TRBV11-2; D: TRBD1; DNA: TGTGCCAGCAGCCAGCGACAGGGTTGGGAAAAACTGTTTTTT; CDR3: CASSQRQGWEKLFF
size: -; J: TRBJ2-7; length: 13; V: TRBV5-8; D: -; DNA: TGTGCCAGCAGCCTAGGCCAGGGGCCCGAGCAGTACTTC; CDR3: CASSLGQGPEQYF
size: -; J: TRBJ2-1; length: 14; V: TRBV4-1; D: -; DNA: TGCGCCAGCAGCCAAGAGAGCTCCTACAATGAGCAGTTCTTC; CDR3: CASSQESSYNEQFF
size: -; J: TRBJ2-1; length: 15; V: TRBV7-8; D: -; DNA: TGTGCCAGCAGCTTAGAGCCCGCCACTTACAATGAGCAGTTCTTC; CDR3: CASSLEPATYNEQFF
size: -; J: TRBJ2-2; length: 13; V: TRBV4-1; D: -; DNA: TGCGCCAGCAGCCAAGGGCTAGCTGGGGAGCTGTTTTTT; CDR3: CASSQGLAGELFF
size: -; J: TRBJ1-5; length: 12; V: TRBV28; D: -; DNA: TGTGCCAGCCTTCCTAGCAATCAGCCCCAGCATTTT; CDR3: CASLPSNQPQHF
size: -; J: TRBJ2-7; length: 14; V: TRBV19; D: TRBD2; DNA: TGTGCCAGTAGTACGGCTAGCGGAGCGGGGGAGCAGTACTTC; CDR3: CASSTASGAGEQYF
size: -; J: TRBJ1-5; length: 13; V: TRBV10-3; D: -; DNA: TGTGCCATCAGTGAGAGGGTTTTTGAGCCCCAGCATTTT; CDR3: CAISERVFEPQHF
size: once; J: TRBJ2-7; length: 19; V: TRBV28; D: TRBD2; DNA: TGTGCCAGCGGCTCTCTGATGGTGGCTAGCGGAAATAGAGCCTACGAGCAGTACTTC; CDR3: CASGSLMVASGNRAYEQYF
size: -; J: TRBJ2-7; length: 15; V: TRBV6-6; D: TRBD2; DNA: TGTGCCAGCTGTGGCGGGAGGACTAACTCCTACGAGCAGTACTTC; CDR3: CASCGGRTNSYEQYF
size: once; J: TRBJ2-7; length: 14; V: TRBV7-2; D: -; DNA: TGTGCCAGCAGACCACGCCCGGGGGACCACGAGCAGTACTTC; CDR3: CASRPRPGDHEQYF
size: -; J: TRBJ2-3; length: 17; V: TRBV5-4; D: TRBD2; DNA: TGTGCCAGCAGTCCCATGACTAGCGGGCCTTCGTCAGATACGCAGTATTTT; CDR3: CASSPMTSGPSSDTQYF
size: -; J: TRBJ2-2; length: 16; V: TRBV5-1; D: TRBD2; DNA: TGCGCCAGCAGCCCCGGCTTAGCGGGCGACACCGGGGAGCTGTTTTTT; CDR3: CASSPGLAGDTGELFF
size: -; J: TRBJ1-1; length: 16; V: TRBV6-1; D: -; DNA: TGTGCCAGCAGTGGTGGTTGGGGGCGAAATAACACTGAAGCTTTCTTT; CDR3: CASSGGWGRNNTEAFF
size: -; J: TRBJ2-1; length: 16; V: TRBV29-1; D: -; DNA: TGCAGCGTCAAAACCCCAGGGCGGGCCTACTACAATGAGCAGTTCTTC; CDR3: CSVKTPGRAYYNEQFF
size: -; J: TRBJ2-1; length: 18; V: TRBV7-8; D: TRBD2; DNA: TGTGCCAGCAGCAAACCCAGGGAGACTAGCGGCTCCTACAATGAGCAGTTCTTC; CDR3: CASSKPRETSGSYNEQFF
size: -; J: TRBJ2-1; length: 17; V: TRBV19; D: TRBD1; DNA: TGTGCCAGTAATCCGTCCGGGACAGGGGCGGACTACAATGAGCAGTTCTTC; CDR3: CASNPSGTGADYNEQFF
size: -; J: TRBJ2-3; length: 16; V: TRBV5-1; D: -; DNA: TGCGCCAGCAGCTTGGTGAGCAGGGGGGGCACAGATACGCAGTATTTT; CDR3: CASSLVSRGGTDTQYF
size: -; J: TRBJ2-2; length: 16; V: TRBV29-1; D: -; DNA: TGCAGCTCACCCGCCGTGGGGACAACGAACACCGGGGAGCTGTTTTTT; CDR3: CSSPAVGTTNTGELFF
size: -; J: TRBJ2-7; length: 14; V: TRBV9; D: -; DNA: TGTGCCAGCAGCGTAGGAGTGATTTCCTACGAGCAGTACTTC; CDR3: CASSVGVISYEQYF
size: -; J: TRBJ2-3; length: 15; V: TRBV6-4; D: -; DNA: TGTGCCAGCAGTAATGTGGTGGGAAGCACAGATACGCAGTATTTT; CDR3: CASSNVVGSTDTQYF
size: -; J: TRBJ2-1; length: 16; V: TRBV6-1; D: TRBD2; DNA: TGTGCCAGCAGTGAATATCTAGCGGGTTCCTACAATGAGCAGTTCTTC; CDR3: CASSEYLAGSYNEQFF
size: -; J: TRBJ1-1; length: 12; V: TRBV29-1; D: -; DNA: TGCAGCGTCAACCTCAGGGGCACTGAAGCTTTCTTT; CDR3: CSVNLRGTEAFF
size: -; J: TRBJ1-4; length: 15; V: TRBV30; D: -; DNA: TGTGCCTGGAGGCCCCCCCCTCCGAGGGATGAAAAACTGTTTTTT; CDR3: CAWRPPPPRDEKLFF
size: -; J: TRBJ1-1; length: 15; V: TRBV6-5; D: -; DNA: TGTGCCAGCAGTTACTCAGGAGTTATGAACACTGAAGCTTTCTTT; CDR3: CASSYSGVMNTEAFF
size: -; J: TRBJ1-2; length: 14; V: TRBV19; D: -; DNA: TGTGCCAGTAGTCTCCTGGGGGCGCTATCTGGCTACACCTTC; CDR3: CASSLLGALSGYTF
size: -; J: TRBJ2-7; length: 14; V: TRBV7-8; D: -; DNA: TGTGCCAGCAGCCCTAGGGACTTAGCCTACGAGCAGTACTTC; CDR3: CASSPRDLAYEQYF
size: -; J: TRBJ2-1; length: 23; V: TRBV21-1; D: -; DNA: TGTGCCAGCAGCAAAATTTGGGGCGTTTTTCGATTGCGGGACGGTCCGCTGTACAATGAGCAGTTCTTC; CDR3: CASSKIWGVFRLRDGPLYNEQFF
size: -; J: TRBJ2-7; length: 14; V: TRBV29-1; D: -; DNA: TGCAGCGTTGACTCGGATTCCCACTATGGCGAGCAGTACTTC; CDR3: CSVDSDSHYGEQYF
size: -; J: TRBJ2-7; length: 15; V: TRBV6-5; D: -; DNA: TGTGCCAGCAGTTACTCGTGGTTAGCCTCCTACGAGCAGTACTTC; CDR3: CASSYSWLASYEQYF
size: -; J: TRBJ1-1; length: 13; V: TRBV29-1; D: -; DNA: TGCAGCGTTGCTACGACAGGGAACACTGAAGCTTTCTTT; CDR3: CSVATTGNTEAFF
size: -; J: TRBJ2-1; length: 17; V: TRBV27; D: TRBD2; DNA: TGTGCCAGCAGGAGACTAGCGGGAGGTCGATCCTACAATGAGCAGTTCTTC; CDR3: CASRRLAGGRSYNEQFF